This TCR beta chain is from a study of type 1 regulatory T cells. Whole-study context: T-allo10 is an in vitro-generated, Tr1-enriched CD4 T cell product specific for alloantigen.

V lost 1 base and J lost 8; bases outside the gene matches: 10. CDR3 size: 16 residues. The germline V gene encodes CDR1 DFQATT and CDR2 SNEGSKA (reference sequence). This clonotype showed up just a few times. The antigen remains unidentified. T-allo10 cells from the graft donor were described as anergic, host-alloantigen-specific, and alloantigen-specific suppressors. TCRdb re-derived calls from the reads in MiXCR, one entry per CDR3 protein. The sample has about 68,000 distinct CDR3 sequences, roughly three fifths seen once. Material: cultured T cells, either the whole culture or a sorted T cell fraction (not recorded which). Specified subset: Tr1-enriched cell product generated in vitro against host alloantigens. V and J are TRBV20-1 and TRBJ2-1, with 11 bases aligning to TRBD2. This sequence was found in a human donor in good health. CDR3 loop: CSARAKLAGVLDEQFF. As DNA, the CDR3 is TGCAGTGCTAGAGCCAAACTAGCGGGAGTTTTAGATGAGCAGTTCTTC.